This T cell receptor (beta chain) was profiled in a study of shared clonotypes between healthy human individuals. The donors were all Caucasian adults (living in Nashville, Tennessee). The CDR3 is 13 residues long. The germline V gene encodes CDR1 SGHDT and CDR2 YYEEEE. Deletions cut 7 bases from V and 4 bases from J, with 12 bases between. Deep level was the assay's run setting. The table came from immunoSEQ multiplex PCR; TCRdb's copy has only in-frame clones and leaves some out. The data contain about 180,000 clones, roughly 93% of them seen just once; the ten biggest clones take up approximately 0.07%.

The clonotype comes from a woman in her 30s in good health. The specimen was naive CD4+ T cells sorted from blood. Subset meaning: CD45RA+ positively selected. The chain recombines TRBV5-6 with TRBJ1-3; no definite D call. The CDR3 DNA reads as TGTGCCAGCCGACGGCCCGGAGGAAACACCATATATTTT. Its translation: CASRRPGGNTIYF.